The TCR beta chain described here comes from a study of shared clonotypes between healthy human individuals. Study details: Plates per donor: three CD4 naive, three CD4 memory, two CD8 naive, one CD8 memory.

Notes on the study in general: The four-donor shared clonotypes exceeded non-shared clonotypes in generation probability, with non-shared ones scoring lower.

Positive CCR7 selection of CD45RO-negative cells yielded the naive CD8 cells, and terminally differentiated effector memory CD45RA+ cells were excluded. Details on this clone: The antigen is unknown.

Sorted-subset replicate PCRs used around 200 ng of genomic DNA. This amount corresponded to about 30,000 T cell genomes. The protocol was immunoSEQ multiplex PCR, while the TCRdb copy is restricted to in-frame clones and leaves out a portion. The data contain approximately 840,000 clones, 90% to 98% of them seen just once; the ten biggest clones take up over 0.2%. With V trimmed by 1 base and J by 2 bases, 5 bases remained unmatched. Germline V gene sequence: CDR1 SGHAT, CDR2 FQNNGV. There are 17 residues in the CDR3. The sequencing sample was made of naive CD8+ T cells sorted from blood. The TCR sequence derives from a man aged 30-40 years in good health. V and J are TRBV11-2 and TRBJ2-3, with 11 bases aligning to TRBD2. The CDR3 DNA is TGTGCCAGCAGCTTAGTGACTAGCGGGATATTCACAGATACGCAGTATTTT. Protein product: CASSLVTSGIFTDTQYF.